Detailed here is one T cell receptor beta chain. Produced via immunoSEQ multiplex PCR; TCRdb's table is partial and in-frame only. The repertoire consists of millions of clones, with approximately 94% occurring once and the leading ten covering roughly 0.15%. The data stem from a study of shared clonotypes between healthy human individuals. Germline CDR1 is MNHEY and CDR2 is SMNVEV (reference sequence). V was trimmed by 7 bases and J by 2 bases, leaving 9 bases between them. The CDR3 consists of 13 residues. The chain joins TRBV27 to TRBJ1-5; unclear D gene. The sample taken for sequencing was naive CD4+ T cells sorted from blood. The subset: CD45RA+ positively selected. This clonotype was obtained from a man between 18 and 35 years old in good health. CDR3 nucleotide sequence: TGTGCCAGCAAGCCCAATGGCAATCAGCCCCAGCATTTT. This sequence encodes CASKPNGNQPQHF.